Presented here are 13 T cell receptor beta chains from one specimen sequenced in a study of shared clonotypes between healthy human individuals. Generated by immunoSEQ multiplex PCR, the TCRdb table keeps only in-frame clones and is missing some. In the table there are hundreds of thousands of clones, approximately 92% of which are singletons. Positively selected for CCR7, the CD45RO-negative cells used as naive CD8 cells excluded terminally differentiated effector memory CD45RA+ cells. The material sequenced was naive CD8+ T cells sorted from blood. The receptors were sampled from a man aged 30 to 39 in good health.

This chain uses TRBV27 with TRBJ2-7; D ambiguous. Trimming shortened V by 2 bases and J by 2 bases, and 7 bases separated the two germline ends. Per germline, CDR1 MNHEY and CDR2 SMNVEV (reference sequence). The CDR3 has 13 residues. CDR3 loop: CASSLTVAYEQYF. As DNA, the CDR3 is TGTGCCAGCAGTTTAACTGTCGCCTACGAGCAGTACTTC.

The chain recombines TRBV2 with TRBJ1-2; D remains ambiguous. CDR1 SNHLY and CDR2 FYNNEI come from the germline V gene. The V end was cut by 5 bases, the J end by 4 bases, with 14 bases between. This CDR3 comprises 14 residues. DNA for the CDR3: TGTGCCAGCAGTACAAGCTCGGTCGGCTATGGCTACACCTTC. Its translation: CASSTSSVGYGYTF.

This clone has only one observation. This chain joins TRBV16 and TRBJ2-7, with 10 bases lining up with TRBD1. In germline, CDR1 is KGHSY, CDR2 FQNENV. Trimming removed 7 bases from V and 2 bases from J; junction bases left unmatched: 8. CDR3 length: 15 residues. The CDR3 DNA reads as TGTGCCAGCACCCCTCCCGGGACAGGGGCCTACGAGCAGTACTTC. Translated: CASTPPGTGAYEQYF.

The gene calls are TRBV5-4 and TRBJ1-2, with 8 nucleotides matching TRBD1. The V segment lost 7 bases and the J segment 2 bases; nucleotides outside the gene matches: 7. There are 14 residues in the CDR3. Germline V gene data show CDR1 as SGHNT and CDR2 as YYREEE (reference sequence). CDR3 nucleotides: TGTGCCAGCCTAGACAGGGGCGTGAACTATGGCTACACCTTC. This translates into CASLDRGVNYGYTF.

As for this clone: The same CDR3 is also encoded by other DNA sequences in this sample. V gene TRBV7-9 combines with J gene TRBJ2-7, with a weak D call TRBD1 (5 bases). V was shortened by 4 bases and J by 2 bases, with 9 bases between the two germline ends. The germline CDR1 and CDR2 sequences are SEHNR and FQNEAQ (reference sequence). This CDR3 has 13 residues. The CDR3 sequence is CASSSDTPYEQYF. In DNA form, the CDR3 reads TGTGCCAGCAGCTCGGACACCCCCTACGAGCAGTACTTC.

Turning to this clone: Other nucleotide sequences from this sample produce the same CDR3. The rearrangement links TRBV27 to TRBJ1-2, with TRBD1 identical over 7 bases. CDR1 and CDR2 from the germline V gene are MNHEY and SMNVEV (reference sequence). The junction had 4 bases not matched to a gene; V was cut back by 6 bases and J by 3 bases. The CDR3 has 13 amino acids. The CDR3 is CASSVDRYYGYTF. CDR3 DNA: TGTGCCAGCAGCGTGGACAGGTACTATGGCTACACCTTC.

The V call is TRBV10-3, the J call TRBJ2-7, with a possible D match to TRBD2 (5 bases). V shed 2 bases and J shed 3 bases, with 11 bases lying between them. The germline V gene has CDR1 ENHRY and CDR2 SYGVKD. This CDR3 is 14 amino acids long. CDR3 amino acids: CAISETEASYEQYF. The CDR3 bases are TGTGCCATCAGTGAGACGGAGGCTAGCTACGAGCAGTACTTC.

The V and J genes are TRBV18 and TRBJ2-7; 7 nucleotides agree with TRBD1. The germline V gene has CDR1 KGHSH and CDR2 LQKENI. Trimming at V came to 0 bases and at J to 3 bases, leaving 8 bases not matched to a gene. The CDR3 covers 16 residues. CDR3 in DNA: TGTGCCAGCTCACCACCCAGACAGGGTTTCGTCTACGAGCAGTACTTC. Its protein product is CASSPPRQGFVYEQYF.

The chain combines TRBV13 with TRBJ2-5, with D perhaps TRBD1 or TRBD2 (5 bases each). Trimming cost V 5 bases and J 4 bases, with 23 bases left between them. Germline V CDR1 and CDR2: PRHDT, FYEKMQ (reference sequence). This CDR3 is built from 17 residues. CDR3 nucleotide sequence: TGTGCCAGCAGCCCTACAGGAAGGGACGGTTTTAGAGAGACCCAGTACTTC. Translation gives CASSPTGRDGFRETQYF.

The rearrangement uses TRBV5-4 and TRBJ2-1; possible D gene TRBD1, 7 bases. The CDR3 has 13 residues. The V and J ends lost 4 bases and 9 bases respectively, with 14 bases between them. Germline V gives CDR1 SGHNT, CDR2 YYREEE (reference sequence). The CDR3 is CASSGGTVGEQFF. In nucleotides, the CDR3 is TGTGCCAGCAGCGGCGGGACAGTCGGTGAGCAGTTCTTC.

The V call is TRBV19, the J call TRBJ2-1; D is possibly TRBD2 (6 bases). This CDR3 region has 15 residues. The V end was cut by 2 bases, the J end by 4 bases, with 12 bases between. The V gene's germline CDR1 is LNHDA and CDR2 SQIVND (reference sequence). This chain's CDR3 is CASSIYGSRYNEQFF. The CDR3, as DNA: TGTGCCAGTAGTATATACGGGAGCCGATACAATGAGCAGTTCTTC.

Notes on this clone: This specimen includes other DNA sequences encoding the same CDR3. V gene TRBV9 combines with J gene TRBJ2-1; D remains unclear. Germline-derived CDR1 and CDR2 are SGDLS and YYNGEE. This CDR3 comprises 12 residues. Trimming removed 0 bases at V and 5 bases at J, with 3 bases between. Here the CDR3 reads CASSVVNNEQFF. The CDR3 region has the DNA TGTGCCAGCAGCGTAGTCAACAATGAGCAGTTCTTC.

This clone was observed once. The chain carries TRBV10-2 and TRBJ2-3, with 10 positions matching TRBD2. This CDR3 has 15 amino acids. J was trimmed by 6 bases and V by 1 base; bases with no gene match: 4. Germline V CDR1 and CDR2: WSHSY, SAAADI. For the CDR3, the DNA is TGCGCCAGCAGTGAGTTTCTAGCGGGAGACGATACGCAGTATTTT. Translating it yields CASSEFLAGDDTQYF.